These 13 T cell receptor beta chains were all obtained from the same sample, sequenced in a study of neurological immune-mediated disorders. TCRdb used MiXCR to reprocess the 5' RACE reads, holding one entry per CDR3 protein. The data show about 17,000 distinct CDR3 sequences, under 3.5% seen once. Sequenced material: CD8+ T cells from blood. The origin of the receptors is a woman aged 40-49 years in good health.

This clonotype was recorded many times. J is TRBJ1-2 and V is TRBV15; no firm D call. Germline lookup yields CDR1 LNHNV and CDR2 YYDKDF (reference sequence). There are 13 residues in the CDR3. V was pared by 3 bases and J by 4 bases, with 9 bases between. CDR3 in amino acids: CATSSIGLYGYTF. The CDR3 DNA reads TGTGCCACCAGCAGTATCGGGCTCTATGGCTACACCTTC.

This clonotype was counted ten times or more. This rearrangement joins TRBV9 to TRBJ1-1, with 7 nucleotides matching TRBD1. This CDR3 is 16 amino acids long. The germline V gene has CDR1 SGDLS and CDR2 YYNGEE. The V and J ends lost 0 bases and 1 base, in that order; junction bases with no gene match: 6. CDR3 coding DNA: TGTGCCAGCAGCGTAGAGGGGGCGACGGGGAACACTGAAGCTTTCTTT. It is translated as CASSVEGATGNTEAFF.

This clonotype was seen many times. The CDR3 DNA reads as TGCAGTGCTTTGGGGGACCGGGTGGAAGAGACCCAGTACTTC. Its translation: CSALGDRVEETQYF. This chain uses TRBV20-1 with TRBJ2-5; D might be TRBD1 or TRBD2, each matching 5 bases. Germline CDR1 DFQATT, CDR2 SNEGSKA (reference sequence). The length of the CDR3 is 14 residues. Trimming removed 5 bases at V and 3 bases at J, with 16 bases between.

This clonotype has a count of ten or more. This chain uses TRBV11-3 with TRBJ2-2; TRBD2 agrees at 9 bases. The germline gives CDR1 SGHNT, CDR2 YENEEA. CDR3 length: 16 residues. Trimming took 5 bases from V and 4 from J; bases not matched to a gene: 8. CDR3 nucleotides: TGTGCCAGCAGCGCCGGGACTAGCTGGGGCACCGGGGAGCTGTTTTTT. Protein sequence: CASSAGTSWGTGELFF.

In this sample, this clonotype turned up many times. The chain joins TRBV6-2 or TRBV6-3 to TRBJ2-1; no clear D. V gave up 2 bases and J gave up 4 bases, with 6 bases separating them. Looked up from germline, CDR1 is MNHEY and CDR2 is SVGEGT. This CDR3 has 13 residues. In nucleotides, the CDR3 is TGTGCCAGCAGTTACGCGATATACAATGAGCAGTTCTTC. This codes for CASSYAIYNEQFF.

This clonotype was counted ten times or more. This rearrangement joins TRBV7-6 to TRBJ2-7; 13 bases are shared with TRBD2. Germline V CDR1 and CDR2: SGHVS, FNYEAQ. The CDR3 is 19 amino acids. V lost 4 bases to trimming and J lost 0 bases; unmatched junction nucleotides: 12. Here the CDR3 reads CASSSLTGTSGTHSYEQYF. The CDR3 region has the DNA TGTGCCAGCAGCTCATTAACCGGGACTAGCGGGACGCACTCCTACGAGCAGTACTTC. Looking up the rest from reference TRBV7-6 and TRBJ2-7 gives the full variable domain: GAGVSQSPRYKVTKRGQDVALRCDPISGHVSLYWYRQALGQGPEFLTYFNYEAQQDKSGLPNDRFSAERPEGSISTLTIQRTEQRDSAMYRCASSSLTGTSGTHSYEQYFGPGTRLTVT.

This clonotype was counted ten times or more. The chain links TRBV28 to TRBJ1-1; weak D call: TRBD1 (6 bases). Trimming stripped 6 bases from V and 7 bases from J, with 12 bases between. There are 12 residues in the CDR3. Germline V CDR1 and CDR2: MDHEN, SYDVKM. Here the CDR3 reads CASSKTGIEAFF. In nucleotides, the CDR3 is TGTGCCAGCAGCAAAACAGGGATTGAAGCTTTCTTT. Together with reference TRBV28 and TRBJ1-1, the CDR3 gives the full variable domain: DVKVTQSSRYLVKRTGEKVFLECVQDMDHENMFWYRQDPGLGLRLIYFSYDVKMKEKGDIPEGYSVSREKKERFSLILESASTNQTSMYLCASSKTGIEAFFGQGTRLTVV.

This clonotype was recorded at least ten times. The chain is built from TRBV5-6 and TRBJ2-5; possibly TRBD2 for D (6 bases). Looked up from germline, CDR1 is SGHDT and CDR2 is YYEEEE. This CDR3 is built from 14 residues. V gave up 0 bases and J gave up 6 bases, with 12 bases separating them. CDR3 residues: CASSLAAGRKTQYF. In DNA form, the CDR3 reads TGTGCCAGCAGCTTGGCTGCGGGAAGGAAGACCCAGTACTTC.

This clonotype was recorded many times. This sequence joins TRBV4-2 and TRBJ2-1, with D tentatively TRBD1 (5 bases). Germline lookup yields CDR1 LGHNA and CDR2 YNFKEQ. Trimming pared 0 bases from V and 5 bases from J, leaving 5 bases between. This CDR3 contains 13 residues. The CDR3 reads CASSQDRDNEQFF. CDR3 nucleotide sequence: TGTGCCAGCAGCCAAGACAGGGACAATGAGCAGTTCTTC.

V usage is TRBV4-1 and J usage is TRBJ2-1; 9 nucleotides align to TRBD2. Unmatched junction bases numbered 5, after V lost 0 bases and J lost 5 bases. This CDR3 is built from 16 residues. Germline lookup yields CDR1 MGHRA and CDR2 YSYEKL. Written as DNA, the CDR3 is TGCGCCAGCAGCCAAGATATAGCGGGAGACCACAATGAGCAGTTCTTC. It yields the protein CASSQDIAGDHNEQFF.

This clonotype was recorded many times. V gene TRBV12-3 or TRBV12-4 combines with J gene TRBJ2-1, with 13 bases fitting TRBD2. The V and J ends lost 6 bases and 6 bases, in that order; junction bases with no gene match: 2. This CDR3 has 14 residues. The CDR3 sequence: CASSGLAGANEQFF. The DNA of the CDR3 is TGTGCCAGCAGCGGACTAGCGGGAGCCAATGAGCAGTTCTTC.

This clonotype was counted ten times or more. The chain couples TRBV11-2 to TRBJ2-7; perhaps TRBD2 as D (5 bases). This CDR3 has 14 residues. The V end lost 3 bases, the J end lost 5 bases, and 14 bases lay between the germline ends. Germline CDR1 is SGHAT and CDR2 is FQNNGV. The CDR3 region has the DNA TGTGCCAGCAGCTTCCTGAACATCGGGAACGAGCAGTACTTC. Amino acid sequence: CASSFLNIGNEQYF.

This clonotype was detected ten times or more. In DNA form, the CDR3 reads TGCAGTGCTAGAAGACAGGGCTCTCGAACCTACGAGCAGTACTTC. Translated, it gives CSARRQGSRTYEQYF. J is TRBJ2-7 and V is TRBV20-1, with 7 bases aligning to TRBD1. There are 15 residues in the CDR3. With 2 bases clipped from V and 2 bases from J, the junction kept 9 bases outside the gene matches. Germline values: CDR1 DFQATT, CDR2 SNEGSKA (reference sequence).